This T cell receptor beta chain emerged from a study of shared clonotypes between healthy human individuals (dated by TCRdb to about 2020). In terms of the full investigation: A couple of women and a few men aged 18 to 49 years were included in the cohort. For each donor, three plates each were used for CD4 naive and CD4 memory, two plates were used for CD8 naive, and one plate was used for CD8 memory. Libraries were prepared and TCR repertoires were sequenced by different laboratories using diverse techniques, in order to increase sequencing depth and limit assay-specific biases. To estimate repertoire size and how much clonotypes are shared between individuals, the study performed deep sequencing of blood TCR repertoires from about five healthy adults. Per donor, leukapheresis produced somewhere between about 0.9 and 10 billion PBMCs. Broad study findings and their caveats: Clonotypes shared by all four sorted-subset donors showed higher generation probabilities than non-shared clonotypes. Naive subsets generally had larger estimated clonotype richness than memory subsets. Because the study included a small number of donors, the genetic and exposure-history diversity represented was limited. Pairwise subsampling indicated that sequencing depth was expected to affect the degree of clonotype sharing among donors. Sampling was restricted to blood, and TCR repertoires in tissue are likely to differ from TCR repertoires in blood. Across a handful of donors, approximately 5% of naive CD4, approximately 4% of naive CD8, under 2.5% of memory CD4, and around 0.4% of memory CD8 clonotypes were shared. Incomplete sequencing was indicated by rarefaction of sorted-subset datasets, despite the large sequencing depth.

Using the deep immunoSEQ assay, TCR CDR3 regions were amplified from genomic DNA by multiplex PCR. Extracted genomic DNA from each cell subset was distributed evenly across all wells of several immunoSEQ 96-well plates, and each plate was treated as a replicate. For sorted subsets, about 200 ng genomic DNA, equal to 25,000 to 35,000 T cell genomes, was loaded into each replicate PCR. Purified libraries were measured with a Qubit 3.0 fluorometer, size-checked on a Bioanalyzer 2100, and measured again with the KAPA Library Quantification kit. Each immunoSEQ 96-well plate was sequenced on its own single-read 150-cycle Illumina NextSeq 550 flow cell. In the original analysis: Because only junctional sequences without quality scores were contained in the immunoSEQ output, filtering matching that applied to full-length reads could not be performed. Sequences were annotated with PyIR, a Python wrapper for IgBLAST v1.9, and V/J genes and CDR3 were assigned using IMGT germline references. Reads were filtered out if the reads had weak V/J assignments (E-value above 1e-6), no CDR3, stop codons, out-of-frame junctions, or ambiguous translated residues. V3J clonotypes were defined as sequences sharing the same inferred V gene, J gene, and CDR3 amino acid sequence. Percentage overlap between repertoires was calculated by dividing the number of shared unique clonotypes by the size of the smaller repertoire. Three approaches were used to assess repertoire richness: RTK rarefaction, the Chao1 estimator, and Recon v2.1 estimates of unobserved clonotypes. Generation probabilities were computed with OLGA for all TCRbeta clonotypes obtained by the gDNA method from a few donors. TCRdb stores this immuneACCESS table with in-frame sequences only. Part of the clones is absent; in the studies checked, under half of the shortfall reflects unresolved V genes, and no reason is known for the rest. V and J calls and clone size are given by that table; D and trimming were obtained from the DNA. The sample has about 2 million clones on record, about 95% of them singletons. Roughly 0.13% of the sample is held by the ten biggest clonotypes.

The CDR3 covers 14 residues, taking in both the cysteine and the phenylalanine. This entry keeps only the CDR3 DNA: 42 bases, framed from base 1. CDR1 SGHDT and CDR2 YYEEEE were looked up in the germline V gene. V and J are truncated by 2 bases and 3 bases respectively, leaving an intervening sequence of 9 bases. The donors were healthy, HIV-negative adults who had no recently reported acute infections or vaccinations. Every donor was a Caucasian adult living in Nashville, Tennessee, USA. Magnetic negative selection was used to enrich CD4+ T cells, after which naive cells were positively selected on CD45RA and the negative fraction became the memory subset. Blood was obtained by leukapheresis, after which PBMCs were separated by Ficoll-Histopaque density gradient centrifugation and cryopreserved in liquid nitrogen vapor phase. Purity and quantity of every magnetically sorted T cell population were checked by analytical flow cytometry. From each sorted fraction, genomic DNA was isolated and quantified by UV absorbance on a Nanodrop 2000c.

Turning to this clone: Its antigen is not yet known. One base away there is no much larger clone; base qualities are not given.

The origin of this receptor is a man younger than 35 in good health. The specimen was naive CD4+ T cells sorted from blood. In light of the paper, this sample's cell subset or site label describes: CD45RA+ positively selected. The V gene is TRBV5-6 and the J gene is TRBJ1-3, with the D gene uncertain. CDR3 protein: CASSFRTNGNTIYF. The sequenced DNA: TGTGCCAGCAGCTTCCGCACTAATGGAAACACCATATATTTT.